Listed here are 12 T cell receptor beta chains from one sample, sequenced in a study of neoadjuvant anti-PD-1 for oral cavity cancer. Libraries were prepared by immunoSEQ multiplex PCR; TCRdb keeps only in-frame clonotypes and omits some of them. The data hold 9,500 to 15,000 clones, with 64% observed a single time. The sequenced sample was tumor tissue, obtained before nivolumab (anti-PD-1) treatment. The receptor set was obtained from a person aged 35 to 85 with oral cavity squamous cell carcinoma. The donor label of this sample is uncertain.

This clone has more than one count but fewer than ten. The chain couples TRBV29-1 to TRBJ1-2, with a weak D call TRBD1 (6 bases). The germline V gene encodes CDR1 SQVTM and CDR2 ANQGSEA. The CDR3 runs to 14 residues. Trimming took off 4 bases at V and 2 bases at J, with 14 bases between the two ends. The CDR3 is CSVVAGAQNYGYTF. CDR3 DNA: TGCAGCGTTGTAGCGGGGGCGCAAAACTATGGCTACACCTTC.

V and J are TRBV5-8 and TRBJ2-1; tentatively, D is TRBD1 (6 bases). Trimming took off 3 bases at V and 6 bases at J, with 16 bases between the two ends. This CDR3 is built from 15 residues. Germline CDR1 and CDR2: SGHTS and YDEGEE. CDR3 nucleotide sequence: TGTGCCAGCAGCTACAGGGCAGAACCTATCAATGAGCAGTTCTTC. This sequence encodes CASSYRAEPINEQFF.

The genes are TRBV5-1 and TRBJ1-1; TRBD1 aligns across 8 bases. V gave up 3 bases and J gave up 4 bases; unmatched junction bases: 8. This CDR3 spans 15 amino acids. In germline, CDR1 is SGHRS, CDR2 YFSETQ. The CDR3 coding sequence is TGCGCCAGCAGCTCAACCAACACAGGGGGCACTGAAGCTTTCTTT. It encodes CASSSTNTGGTEAFF.

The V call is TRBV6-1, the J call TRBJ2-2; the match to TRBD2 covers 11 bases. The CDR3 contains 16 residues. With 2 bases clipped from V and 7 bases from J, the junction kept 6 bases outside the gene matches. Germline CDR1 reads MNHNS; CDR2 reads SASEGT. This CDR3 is CASSERLAGGLGELFF. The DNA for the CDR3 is TGTGCCAGCAGTGAAAGGCTAGCGGGGGGCCTCGGGGAGCTGTTTTTT.

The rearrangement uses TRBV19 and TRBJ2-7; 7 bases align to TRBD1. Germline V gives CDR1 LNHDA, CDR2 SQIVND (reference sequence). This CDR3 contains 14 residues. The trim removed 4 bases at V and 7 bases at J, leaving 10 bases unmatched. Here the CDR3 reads CASSTSTGIAEQYF. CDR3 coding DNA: TGTGCCAGTAGTACTTCGACAGGGATTGCGGAGCAGTACTTC.

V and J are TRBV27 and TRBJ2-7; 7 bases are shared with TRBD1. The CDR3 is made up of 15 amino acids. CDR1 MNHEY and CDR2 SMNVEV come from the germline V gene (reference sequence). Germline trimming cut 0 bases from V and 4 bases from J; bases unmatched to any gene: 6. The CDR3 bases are TGTGCCAGCAGTTTATCGGCGACAGGGTTATACGAGCAGTACTTC. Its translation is CASSLSATGLYEQYF.

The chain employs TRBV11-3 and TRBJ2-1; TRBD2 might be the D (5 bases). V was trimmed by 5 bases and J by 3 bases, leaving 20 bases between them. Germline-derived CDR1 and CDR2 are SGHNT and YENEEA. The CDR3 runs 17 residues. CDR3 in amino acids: CASSPRHSGAGYNEQFF. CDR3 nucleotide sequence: TGTGCCAGCAGCCCAAGGCATTCGGGCGCGGGCTACAATGAGCAGTTCTTC.

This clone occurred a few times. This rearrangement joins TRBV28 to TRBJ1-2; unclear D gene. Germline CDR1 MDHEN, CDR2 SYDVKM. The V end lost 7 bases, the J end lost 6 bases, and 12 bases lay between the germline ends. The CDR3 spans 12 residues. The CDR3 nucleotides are TGTGCCAGCACGTCGGTTGAGGATGGCTACACCTTC. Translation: CASTSVEDGYTF.

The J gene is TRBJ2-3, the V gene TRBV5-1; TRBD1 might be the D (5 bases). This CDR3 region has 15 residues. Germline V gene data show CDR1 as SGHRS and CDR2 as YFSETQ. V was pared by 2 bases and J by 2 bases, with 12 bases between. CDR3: CASSLGDRDTDTQYF. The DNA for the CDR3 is TGCGCCAGCAGCTTAGGAGACAGAGACACAGATACGCAGTATTTT.

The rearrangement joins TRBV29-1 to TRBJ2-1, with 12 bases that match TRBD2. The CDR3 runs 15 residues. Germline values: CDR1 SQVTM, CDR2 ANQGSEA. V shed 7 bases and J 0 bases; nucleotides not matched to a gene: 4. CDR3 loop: CSALTSGSSYNEQFF. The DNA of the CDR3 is TGCAGCGCCTTGACTAGCGGGAGCTCCTACAATGAGCAGTTCTTC.

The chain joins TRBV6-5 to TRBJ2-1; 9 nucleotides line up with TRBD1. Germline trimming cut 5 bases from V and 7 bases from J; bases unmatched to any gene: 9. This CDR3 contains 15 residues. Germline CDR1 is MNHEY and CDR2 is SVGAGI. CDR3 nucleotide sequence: TGTGCCAGCAGTGCCCCGGGACAGGGTTGGAATGAGCAGTTCTTC. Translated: CASSAPGQGWNEQFF.

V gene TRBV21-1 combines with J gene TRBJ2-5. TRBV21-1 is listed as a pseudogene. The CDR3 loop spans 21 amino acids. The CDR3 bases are TGTGCCAGCAGCAAACCCCAGAACAAGGCGCGCCGTTCCCCGGCAAAAGAGACCCAGTACTTC. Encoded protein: CASSKPQNKARRSPAKETQYF.